Detailed here is one T cell receptor (beta chain). At the DNA level, this CDR3 is encoded by other sequences in the same sample as well. The entry originates in a study of blood T cell repertoires in COVID-19. About the study: COVID-19 samples, acute and convalescent, were from the United States, Italy and Spain.

Authors' analysis steps: Estimation of nucleated cell counts was performed using reference gene primer amplification. Generated by immunoSEQ multiplex PCR, the TCRdb table keeps only in-frame clones and is missing some. D and trimming come from the DNA, and the V and J calls and clone size come from that table. The table records about 140,000 clones, 87% of them present only once. J was trimmed by 4 bases and V by 4 bases; bases with no gene match: 4. This CDR3 is 15 amino acids long. The germline CDR1 and CDR2 sequences are SGHDN and FVKESK. Assignments of participants to cohorts depended upon their own reported clinical history. Two negative PCRs, clearance, or symptom resolution characterized the recovered Cohort 3 donors.

Material: PBMCs or T cells enriched from blood (not recorded which). The source is a man aged 55 to 69 who had recovered from COVID-19. The chain couples TRBV14 to TRBJ2-1; TRBD2 matches at 10 bases. The CDR3 region is CASSPWTSGYNEQFF. In DNA, the CDR3 is TGTGCCAGCAGCCCCTGGACTAGCGGTTACAATGAGCAGTTCTTC.